This passage covers 32 T cell receptor beta chains from one sample sequenced in a study of blood T cell repertoires in COVID-19. Sequenced by immunoSEQ multiplex PCR; TCRdb stores in-frame clones only, minus some. The sample yields more than 9,500 clones, 70% to 75% seen once. Sequencing was done on a sample of peripheral blood. The receptors stem from a man aged 55 to 70 with COVID-19, enrolled during active disease.

This clone has only a few counts. This chain connects TRBV18 to TRBJ2-7; 8 bases are a match to TRBD1. The CDR3 loop spans 15 amino acids. Germline V gives CDR1 KGHSH, CDR2 LQKENI. With V trimmed by 4 bases and J by 4 bases, 9 bases remained unmatched. CDR3 coding DNA: TGTGCCAGCTCACTTACCTCTGACAGGGGATACGAGCAGTACTTC. This sequence encodes CASSLTSDRGYEQYF.

As for this clone: The same CDR3 also results from other DNA sequences found in this sample. The V and J genes are TRBV7-9 and TRBJ2-7; 9 positions agree with TRBD2. V shed 3 bases, J shed 1 base, and the junction held 13 bases outside the gene matches. Germline CDR1 is SEHNR and CDR2 is FQNEAQ (reference sequence). This CDR3 spans 18 amino acids. CDR3 in DNA: TGTGCCAGCAGCTTCGGGGGCGGAGCGGGGGGCGCATCCTACGAGCAGTACTTC. It encodes CASSFGGGAGGASYEQYF. The full variable domain, in which reference TRBV7-9 and TRBJ2-7 provide the parts outside the CDR3, is DTGVSQNPRHKITKRGQNVTFRCDPISEHNRLYWYRQTLGQGPEFLTYFQNEAQLEKSRLLSDRFSAERPKGSFSTLEIQRTEQGDSAMYLCASSFGGGAGGASYEQYFGPGTRLTVT.

V gene TRBV7-9 combines with J gene TRBJ2-7, with 7 bases identical to TRBD1. CDR3 length: 13 residues. Looked up from germline, CDR1 is SEHNR and CDR2 is FQNEAQ (reference sequence). The J segment lost 6 bases and the V segment lost 4 bases, leaving 6 bases of the junction unmatched. The CDR3 DNA reads TGTGCCAGCAGCTCCGGGACAGTCGGCGAGCAGTACTTC. It specifies CASSSGTVGEQYF. Full variable domain (remainder filled in from reference TRBV7-9 and TRBJ2-7): DTGVSQNPRHKITKRGQNVTFRCDPISEHNRLYWYRQTLGQGPEFLTYFQNEAQLEKSRLLSDRFSAERPKGSFSTLEIQRTEQGDSAMYLCASSSGTVGEQYFGPGTRLTVT.

Here the CDR3 DNA reads TGTGCCAGCAGTTGGGACGGCGGGGTCTATGGCTACACCTTC. Residues: CASSWDGGVYGYTF. The chain couples TRBV6-5 to TRBJ1-2; D is possibly TRBD1 (5 bases). Trimming stripped 4 bases from V and 4 bases from J, with 13 bases between. Germline CDR1 and CDR2: MNHEY and SVGAGI. The CDR3 has 14 amino acids.

CDR3 bases: TGCGCCAGCAGCTGGTCCCCCGCGGATGAGCAGTTCTTC. It is translated as CASSWSPADEQFF. The chain couples TRBV5-1 to TRBJ2-1; D is unclear. Deletions cut 3 bases from V and 8 bases from J, with 12 bases between. This CDR3 has 13 residues. The V gene's germline CDR1 is SGHRS and CDR2 YFSETQ.

This clone has only one observation. The chain carries TRBV28 and TRBJ2-7; a possible D gene is TRBD1 (5 bases). V shed 2 bases and J shed 0 bases, with 14 bases lying between them. This CDR3 spans 16 amino acids. Germline V gene data show CDR1 as MDHEN and CDR2 as SYDVKM. CDR3 nucleotides: TGTGCCAGCAGTTTACTGGGGCTTTGGAGCTCCTACGAGCAGTACGTC. Translated: CASSLLGLWSSYEQYV.

The rearrangement uses TRBV6-6 and TRBJ1-1; TRBD1 agrees at 9 bases. Germline-derived CDR1 and CDR2 are MNHNY and SVGAGI (reference sequence). This CDR3 is 13 amino acids long. Germline trimming cut 7 bases from V and 5 bases from J; bases unmatched to any gene: 5. CDR3 in DNA: TGTGCCAGCATCCGGACAGGGGATACTGAAGCTTTCTTT. This gives the protein CASIRTGDTEAFF.

The V call is TRBV6-2 or TRBV6-3, the J call TRBJ2-7; 7 positions agree with TRBD1. Germline-derived CDR1 and CDR2 are MNHEY and SVGEGT. The length of the CDR3 is 13 residues. V lost 6 bases to trimming and J lost 3 bases; unmatched junction nucleotides: 5. CDR3 DNA: TGTGCCAGCAGCCGGACAGGAGTCTACGAGCAGTACGTC. Encoded protein: CASSRTGVYEQYV.

The chain has TRBV6-5 and TRBJ1-3; the D is unclear. The V end lost 7 bases, the J end lost 0 bases, and 4 bases lay between the germline ends. CDR1 is MNHEY, CDR2 SVGAGI, per germline. The CDR3 is 12 amino acids. The CDR3 bases are TGTGCCAGCACCAACTCTGGAAACACCATATATTTT. Its translation: CASTNSGNTIYF.

This rearrangement joins TRBV7-3 to TRBJ2-2; 7 bases match TRBD1. Per the germline V gene, CDR1 is SGHTA and CDR2 is FQGTGA. V trimming: 6 bases; J trimming: 6 bases; junction bases outside the gene matches: 10. This CDR3 comprises 15 residues. CDR3 sequence: CASRPTGDGSGELFF. CDR3 bases: TGTGCCAGCAGGCCAACAGGGGATGGGTCCGGGGAGCTGTTTTTT.

This clone was seen only a few times. V and J are TRBV6-4 and TRBJ2-2; possible D gene TRBD1, 6 bases. CDR3 length: 20 amino acids. The V gene lost 5 bases and the J gene lost 0 bases, with 25 bases spanning the gap. Germline V CDR1 and CDR2: MRHNA, SNTAGT. CDR3 protein: CASSNRKQGGPKPNTGELFF. CDR3 nucleotide sequence: TGTGCCAGCAGTAATCGAAAACAGGGTGGTCCGAAACCGAACACCGGGGAGCTGTTTTTT.

The chain recombines TRBV7-9 with TRBJ1-6, with unresolved D. V was trimmed by 5 bases and J by 9 bases, leaving 14 bases between them. Germline V lookup: CDR1 SEHNR, CDR2 FQNEAQ (reference sequence). The CDR3 is 14 residues long. The CDR3 spells CASSPLAGVSPLHF. The CDR3 region has the DNA TGTGCCAGCAGCCCTCTAGCCGGCGTTTCACCCCTCCACTTT.

The chain is built from TRBV21-1 and TRBJ2-2; the table's TRBD1 call for D was not verified on the DNA. TRBV21-1 is shown as a pseudogene. The CDR3 is 16 residues long. CDR3 residues: CASSNRDRANVGELFF. CDR3 DNA sequence: TGTGCCAGCAGCAATAGGGACAGGGCTAATGTGGGGGAGCTGTTTTTT.

The chain has TRBV6-5 and TRBJ1-5; D not resolved. The CDR3 extends over 15 amino acids. V was shortened by 4 bases and J by 0 bases, with 10 bases between the two germline ends. Germline CDR1 reads MNHEY; CDR2 reads SVGAGI. The CDR3 loop is CASSFGLNSNQPQHF. The CDR3, as DNA: TGTGCCAGCAGTTTCGGACTGAATAGCAATCAGCCCCAGCATTTT.

V usage is TRBV19 and J usage is TRBJ2-2, with 7 bases identical to TRBD1. Trimming removed 5 bases from V and 7 bases from J; junction bases left unmatched: 4. The germline V gene encodes CDR1 LNHDA and CDR2 SQIVND (reference sequence). The CDR3 is made up of 13 amino acids. The CDR3 is CASSSQGNGELFF. In nucleotides, the CDR3 is TGTGCCAGTAGTTCACAGGGGAACGGGGAGCTGTTTTTT.

The chain employs TRBV20-1 and TRBJ1-4, with TRBD1 matching over 8 bases. This CDR3 spans 14 amino acids. Germline V gives CDR1 DFQATT, CDR2 SNEGSKA (reference sequence). V gave up 3 bases and J gave up 4 bases; unmatched junction bases: 4. The CDR3 region is CSASDRGRNEKLFF. CDR3 in DNA: TGCAGTGCTAGTGACAGGGGACGTAATGAAAAACTGTTTTTT.

The table lists this clone with a few counts. The chain couples TRBV7-2 to TRBJ1-5; perhaps TRBD1 as D (5 bases). V dropped 5 bases and J dropped 7 bases, with 15 bases sitting between them. The germline V gene encodes CDR1 SGHTA and CDR2 FQGNSA. This CDR3 comprises 14 residues. The CDR3 nucleotides are TGTGCCAGCAGCCCCCGCAGGGTCAGCCAGCCCCAGCATTTT. Translation gives CASSPRRVSQPQHF.

J is TRBJ2-1 and V is TRBV7-3, with D perhaps matching TRBD2 (6 bases). Looked up from germline, CDR1 is SGHTA and CDR2 is FQGTGA. V lost 0 bases and J lost 6, with 9 bases in between. This CDR3 is 14 amino acids long. The chain's CDR3 is CASSLTSSGNEQFF. The CDR3 coding sequence is TGTGCCAGCAGCTTAACGAGTAGCGGCAATGAGCAGTTCTTC.

V and J are TRBV5-1 and TRBJ1-1; D is unclear. Trimming left V 4 bases short and J 3 bases short, with 10 bases between. Per the germline V gene, CDR1 is SGHRS and CDR2 is YFSETQ. The CDR3 loop spans 13 amino acids. The CDR3: CASSPPGHTEAFF. CDR3 bases: TGCGCCAGCAGCCCTCCTGGGCACACTGAAGCTTTCTTT.

The chain is built from TRBV29-1 and TRBJ1-2; 8 nucleotides align to TRBD1. Trimming removed 3 bases from V and 4 bases from J; junction bases left unmatched: 7. CDR3 length: 14 residues. Germline values: CDR1 SQVTM, CDR2 ANQGSEA. CDR3 loop: CSVDAGGWSYGYTF. CDR3 DNA sequence: TGCAGCGTTGACGCAGGGGGCTGGAGCTATGGCTACACCTTC.

The chain links TRBV2 to TRBJ2-3; 8 nucleotides line up with TRBD1. The ends lost 7 bases at V and 6 bases at J; junction bases unmatched: 9. The CDR3 spans 14 residues. CDR1 and CDR2 (germline): SNHLY, FYNNEI. As DNA, the CDR3 is TGTGCCAGCACCTGGACAGGGACGAAGGATACGCAGTATTTT. Protein sequence: CASTWTGTKDTQYF.

This clone was observed a few times. The chain links TRBV12-3 or TRBV12-4 to TRBJ1-1; D not certain. The CDR3 is made up of 12 amino acids. Trimming pared 9 bases from V and 6 bases from J, leaving 14 bases between. CDR3 in amino acids: CASSLHRAEAFF. The CDR3 region has the DNA TGTGCCAGTTCCCTCCACCGGGCTGAAGCTTTCTTT.

The rearrangement joins TRBV10-3 to TRBJ2-5; 7 nucleotides agree with TRBD2. Germline CDR1 is ENHRY and CDR2 is SYGVKD. J lost 5 bases, V lost 6 bases, and 12 bases had no gene match. This CDR3 comprises 15 residues. The CDR3 loop is CAISTLAGAGETQYF. CDR3 in DNA: TGTGCCATCAGCACACTGGCGGGAGCGGGGGAGACCCAGTACTTC.

The genes are TRBV7-2 and TRBJ1-5; possible D gene TRBD1, 6 bases. Germline CDR1 SGHTA, CDR2 FQGNSA. V was pared by 5 bases and J by 5 bases, with 13 bases between. This CDR3 contains 14 residues. The CDR3 DNA is TGTGCCAGCAGCGTAAAGGACAGTCATCAGCCCCAGCATTTT. Protein: CASSVKDSHQPQHF. Full variable domain (rest looked up from reference TRBV7-2 and TRBJ1-5): GAGVSQSPSNKVTEKGKDVELRCDPISGHTALYWYRQSLGQGLEFLIYFQGNSAPDKSGLPSDRFSAERTGGSVSTLTIQRTQQEDSAVYLCASSVKDSHQPQHFGDGTRLSIL.

The chain carries TRBV28 and TRBJ2-2; TRBD2 is a possible D gene (7 bases). This CDR3 region has 17 residues. Trimming stripped 3 bases from V and 5 bases from J, with 19 bases between. Germline CDR1 is MDHEN and CDR2 is SYDVKM. Here the CDR3 DNA reads TGTGCCAGCAGTTTGATACAGGGCGGGGGCCTTACCGGGGAGCTGTTTTTT. It encodes CASSLIQGGGLTGELFF. Supplemented by reference TRBV28 and TRBJ2-2, the full variable domain reads DVKVTQSSRYLVKRTGEKVFLECVQDMDHENMFWYRQDPGLGLRLIYFSYDVKMKEKGDIPEGYSVSREKKERFSLILESASTNQTSMYLCASSLIQGGGLTGELFFGEGSRLTVL.

V usage is TRBV5-1 and J usage is TRBJ1-2, with TRBD1 as a possible D gene (5 bases). Trimming cost V 0 bases and J 3 bases, with 15 bases left between them. CDR1 is SGHRS and CDR2 is YFSETQ in the germline V gene. The CDR3 covers 16 residues. The CDR3 sequence: CASSLVSGREDYGYTF. The CDR3 DNA follows: TGCGCCAGCAGCTTGGTAAGCGGCAGGGAGGACTATGGCTACACCTTC.

The rearrangement joins TRBV30 to TRBJ1-6, with D possibly matching TRBD1 (5 bases). The CDR3 is 15 residues long. Trimming cost V 0 bases and J 10 bases, with 16 bases left between them. CDR1 is GTSNPN and CDR2 is SVGIG in the germline V gene (reference sequence). The CDR3: CAWSVGPGRDSPLHF. In DNA form, the CDR3 reads TGTGCCTGGAGTGTAGGCCCGGGGAGGGACTCACCCCTCCACTTT. Variable domain in full (rest from reference TRBV30 and TRBJ1-6): SQTIHQWPATLVQPVGSPLSLECTVEGTSNPNLYWYRQAAGRGLQLLFYSVGIGQISSEVPQNLSASRPQDRQFILSSKKLLLSDSGFYLCAWSVGPGRDSPLHFGNGTRLTVT.

V usage is TRBV7-6 and J usage is TRBJ1-2; D unresolved. Trimming removed 1 base from V and 8 bases from J, with 8 bases in between. This CDR3 contains 12 residues. Per the germline V gene, CDR1 is SGHVS and CDR2 is FNYEAQ. The CDR3 protein is CASSLERGGYTF. CDR3 coding DNA: TGTGCCAGCAGCTTAGAGAGAGGGGGCTACACCTTC.

The gene calls are TRBV19 and TRBJ1-1; no clear D. The germline V gene encodes CDR1 LNHDA and CDR2 SQIVND (reference sequence). The CDR3 loop spans 13 amino acids. V was cut by 6 bases and J by 3 bases, with 11 bases left in between. The CDR3 spells CASRKGGYTEAFF. DNA of the CDR3: TGTGCCAGTAGGAAGGGAGGCTACACTGAAGCTTTCTTT. The full variable domain, completed using reference TRBV19 and TRBJ1-1, is DGGITQSPKYLFRKEGQNVTLSCEQNLNHDAMYWYRQDPGQGLRLIYYSQIVNDFQKGDIAEGYSVSREKKESFPLTVTSAQKNPTAFYLCASRKGGYTEAFFGQGTRLTVV.

The chain uses TRBV15 and TRBJ2-5; TRBD1 matches at 9 bases. CDR3 size: 17 residues. The trim removed 0 bases at V and 4 bases at J, leaving 9 bases unmatched. The germline gives CDR1 LNHNV, CDR2 YYDKDF (reference sequence). Here the CDR3 DNA reads TGTGCCACCAGCAGAGATCTCTTGGGACAGGGCGGAGAGACCCAGTACTTC. Its protein is CATSRDLLGQGGETQYF.

The rearrangement joins TRBV11-2 to TRBJ2-4; D perhaps matches TRBD1 (5 bases). V dropped 3 bases and J dropped 5 bases, with 11 bases sitting between them. This CDR3 region has 14 residues. Germline V gene data show CDR1 as SGHAT and CDR2 as FQNNGV. The CDR3, as DNA: TGTGCCAGCAGCTTCCAGGGTAGGGAAAACATTCAGTACTTC. It encodes CASSFQGRENIQYF.

This chain uses TRBV19 with TRBJ1-5; D is possibly TRBD1 (6 bases). The CDR3 has 16 residues. Germline V lookup: CDR1 LNHDA, CDR2 SQIVND (reference sequence). Trimming left V 4 bases short and J 0 bases short, with 13 bases between. The CDR3 sequence is CASSTGTIYSNQPQHF. The CDR3 nucleotides read TGTGCCAGTAGTACTGGGACAATTTATAGCAATCAGCCCCAGCATTTT.